The 16 T cell receptor beta chains listed next were all sequenced from one sample in a study of blood T cell repertoires in COVID-19. Some clones are missing from TCRdb's copy, which holds only in-frame ones; the method was immunoSEQ multiplex PCR. The data show about 140,000 clones, with about 74% seen just once and 16% held by the top ten. The sequencing sample was made of peripheral blood. These receptors were taken from a man aged 50 to 59 with acute or convalescent COVID-19.

DNA of the CDR3: TGTGCCAGCAGCTTATCAGATAATCAGCCCCAGCATTTT. It translates to CASSLSDNQPQHF. The chain joins TRBV11-2 to TRBJ1-5; D uncertain. This CDR3 spans 13 amino acids. V was pared by 2 bases and J by 4 bases, with 6 bases between. CDR1 and CDR2 from the germline V gene are SGHAT and FQNNGV.

The gene calls are TRBV12-3 or TRBV12-4 and TRBJ2-5; D is undetermined. Trimming removed 4 bases from V and 4 bases from J, with 4 bases in between. CDR3 size: 11 residues. The CDR3 nucleotides are TGTGCCAGCAGTTCAATAGAGACCCAGTACTTC. It specifies CASSSIETQYF.

The chain has TRBV7-2 and TRBJ1-5; D gene unclear. The CDR3 loop spans 14 amino acids. The germline CDR1 and CDR2 sequences are SGHTA and FQGNSA. Trimming removed 1 base from V and 6 bases from J, with 10 bases in between. CDR3: CASSLGRDPQPQHF. The CDR3 region has the DNA TGTGCCAGCAGCTTAGGGCGGGATCCTCAGCCCCAGCATTTT.

The J gene is TRBJ1-4, the V gene TRBV6-5; 7 bases map to TRBD1. The trim removed 5 bases at V and 5 bases at J, leaving 5 bases unmatched. This CDR3 spans 14 amino acids. The germline V gene has CDR1 MNHEY and CDR2 SVGAGI. For the CDR3, the DNA is TGTGCCAGCAGTACGGGACAGCAGAATGAAAAACTGTTTTTT. This sequence encodes CASSTGQQNEKLFF.

The chain couples TRBV5-1 to TRBJ2-6; D is possibly TRBD1 (6 bases). In germline, CDR1 is SGHRS, CDR2 YFSETQ. The V end was cut by 6 bases, the J end by 4 bases, with 8 bases between. The CDR3 runs to 13 residues. The CDR3 nucleotides read TGCGCCAGCAATGACAGGGGGGCCAACGTCCTGACTTTC. It codes for CASNDRGANVLTF.

This clone was recorded a few times. This rearrangement joins TRBV18 to TRBJ1-5; TRBD1 agrees at 7 bases. CDR3 length equals 16 residues. The germline CDR1 and CDR2 sequences are KGHSH and LQKENI. The ends lost 4 bases at V and 3 bases at J; junction bases unmatched: 9. CDR3 region: CASSREQGTSNQPQHF. DNA for the CDR3: TGTGCCAGCTCACGTGAACAGGGGACTTCCAATCAGCCCCAGCATTTT.

This sequence joins TRBV5-5 and TRBJ2-7; D possibly corresponds to TRBD2 (6 bases). This CDR3 has 12 residues. Between the trimmed V and J ends, which lost 0 bases and 11 bases, there was a span of 12 bases. Per the germline V gene, CDR1 is SGHKS and CDR2 is YYEKEE (reference sequence). Here the CDR3 reads CASSLDVGGKYF. CDR3 DNA sequence: TGTGCCAGCAGCTTGGATGTCGGGGGAAAGTACTTC.

The chain couples TRBV19 to TRBJ1-6, with D possibly matching TRBD1 (6 bases). The germline V and J ends were trimmed by 3 bases and 5 bases, with 11 bases remaining between them. Looked up from germline, CDR1 is LNHDA and CDR2 is SQIVND (reference sequence). There are 15 residues in the CDR3. The CDR3 loop is CASSMGAFDNSPLHF. The CDR3 bases are TGTGCCAGTAGTATGGGGGCCTTCGATAATTCACCCCTCCACTTT.

The chain links TRBV25-1 to TRBJ1-4; D is uncertain. The CDR3 is made up of 14 amino acids. V was trimmed by 4 bases and J by 4 bases, leaving 10 bases between them. Germline V CDR1 and CDR2: MGHDK, SYGVNS. This CDR3 is CASSAGNINEKLFF. CDR3 coding DNA: TGTGCCAGCAGTGCCGGGAATATTAATGAAAAACTGTTTTTT. Combining the CDR3 with reference TRBV25-1 and TRBJ1-4 gives the whole variable domain EADIYQTPRYLVIGTGKKITLECSQTMGHDKMYWYQQDPGMELHLIHYSYGVNSTEKGDLSSESTVSRIRTEHFPLTLESARPSHTSQYLCASSAGNINEKLFFGSGTQLSVL.

The V gene is TRBV6-5, the J gene TRBJ1-5; a possible D gene is TRBD1 (6 bases). This CDR3 has 15 amino acids. The V gene lost 6 bases and the J gene lost 2 bases, with 14 bases spanning the gap. Germline assignment: CDR1 MNHEY and CDR2 SVGAGI. CDR3 DNA sequence: TGTGCCAGCAGCCGTTACAGGGCCGGCAATCAGCCCCAGCATTTT. Its protein product is CASSRYRAGNQPQHF.

V usage is TRBV19 and J usage is TRBJ1-1; a weak D match, TRBD1 (6 bases). This CDR3 region has 11 residues. CDR1 and CDR2 from the germline V gene are LNHDA and SQIVND (reference sequence). Trimming removed 5 bases at V and 9 bases at J, with 10 bases between. The CDR3 spells CASSDRSQAFF. The DNA of the CDR3 is TGTGCCAGTAGTGACAGGTCCCAAGCTTTCTTT.

The rearrangement links TRBV18 to TRBJ2-7; 12 nucleotides match TRBD2. The length of the CDR3 is 14 residues. In germline, CDR1 is KGHSH, CDR2 LQKENI. The V segment lost 2 bases and the J segment 7 bases; nucleotides outside the gene matches: 3. The CDR3 DNA follows: TGTGCCAGCTCACCAGGGACTAGCGGGTGGGAGCAGTACGTC. Translating it yields CASSPGTSGWEQYV.

This rearrangement joins TRBV5-6 to TRBJ2-7; D gene uncertain. V lost 0 bases, J lost 2 bases, and 12 bases lay in between. The CDR3 has 15 amino acids. The germline CDR1 and CDR2 sequences are SGHDT and YYEEEE. The CDR3 bases are TGTGCCAGCAGCTTGGGTGGGCACCTAACCTACGAGCAGTACTTC. Translated: CASSLGGHLTYEQYF. The variable domain in full, with the rest retrieved from reference TRBV5-6 and TRBJ2-7, is DAGVTQSPTHLIKTRGQQVTLRCSPKSGHDTVSWYQQALGQGPQFIFQYYEEEERQRGNFPDRFSGHQFPNYSSELNVNALLLGDSALYLCASSLGGHLTYEQYFGPGTRLTVT.

The chain links TRBV7-9 to TRBJ1-5; D gene unclear. This CDR3 contains 13 residues. Germline CDR1 reads SEHNR; CDR2 reads FQNEAQ (reference sequence). The DNA for the CDR3 is TGTGCTACGGGAGGAAGTGGCAATCAGCCCCAGCATTTT. It codes for CATGGSGNQPQHF.

This rearrangement joins TRBV5-4 to TRBJ2-1; maybe TRBD2 (6 bases). The V gene lost 10 bases and the J gene lost 6 bases, with 17 bases spanning the gap. Germline V lookup: CDR1 SGHNT, CDR2 YYREEE (reference sequence). CDR3 length: 13 amino acids. CDR3 region: CAASSAGRNEQFF. The CDR3 DNA is TGTGCCGCCTCATCGGCGGGGCGCAATGAGCAGTTCTTC.

This chain connects TRBV5-1 to TRBJ2-1; TRBD2 matches 7 bases. From germline, CDR1 is SGHRS and CDR2 YFSETQ. Germline trimming cut 7 bases from V and 8 bases from J; bases unmatched to any gene: 15. CDR3 length: 15 residues. CDR3 DNA: TGCGCCAGCCGGATAATGGGAGGGGTAGGGGATGAGCAGTTCTTC. It translates to CASRIMGGVGDEQFF.